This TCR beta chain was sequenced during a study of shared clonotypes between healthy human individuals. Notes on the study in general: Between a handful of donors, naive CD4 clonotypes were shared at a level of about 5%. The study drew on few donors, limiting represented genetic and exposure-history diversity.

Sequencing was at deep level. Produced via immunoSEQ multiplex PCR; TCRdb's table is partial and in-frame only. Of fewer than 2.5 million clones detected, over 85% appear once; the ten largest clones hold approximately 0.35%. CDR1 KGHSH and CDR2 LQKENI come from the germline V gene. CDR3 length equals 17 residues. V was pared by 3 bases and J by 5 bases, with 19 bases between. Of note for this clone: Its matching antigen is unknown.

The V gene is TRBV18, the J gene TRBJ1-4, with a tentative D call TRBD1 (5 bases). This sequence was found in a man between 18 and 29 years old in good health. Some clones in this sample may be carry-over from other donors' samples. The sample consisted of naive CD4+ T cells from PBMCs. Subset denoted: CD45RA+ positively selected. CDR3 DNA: TGTGCCAGCTCACCCCAAAACGCAGGGTCTCGGAATGAAAAACTGTTTTTT. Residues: CASSPQNAGSRNEKLFF. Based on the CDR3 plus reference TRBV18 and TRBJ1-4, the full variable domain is NAGVMQNPRHLVRRRGQEARLRCSPMKGHSHVYWYRQLPEEGLKFMVYLQKENIIDESGMPKERFSAEFPKEGPSILRIQQVVRGDSAAYFCASSPQNAGSRNEKLFFGSGTQLSVL.